A selection of T cell receptor beta chains follows, all from one sample in a study of shared clonotypes between healthy human individuals. The assay was immunoSEQ multiplex PCR, and TCRdb's table has in-frame clones only and misses some. The sample consists of some 1 million clones, 75% of them appearing once. Source material: memory CD4+ T cells sorted from blood. These receptor sequences come from a man aged 18 to 29 in good health. CDR3s include the opening cysteine and the closing phenylalanine or tryptophan. Size values are once, few and many counts, or a class for expanded clones, and some rows have none.

V gene	clone size	J gene	CDR3 protein
TRBV5-6	-	TRBJ1-1	CASSLGGYMNTEAFF
TRBV7-8	-	TRBJ2-3	CASQRSRTDTQYF
TRBV18	once	TRBJ1-1	CASSPSGGNTEAFF
TRBV5-6	-	TRBJ2-2	CASSFRDRPLLFF
TRBV28	-	TRBJ1-2	CASSLGQDFNYGYTF
TRBV25-1	-	TRBJ2-3	CASSVSGSGGNTQYF
TRBV28	-	TRBJ1-5	CASSLGTGWGQPQHF
TRBV7-3	few	TRBJ1-6	CASSLGTLNSPLHF
TRBV9	-	TRBJ2-2	CASSVVPSGSSTGELFF
TRBV27	-	TRBJ2-7	CASSLSRDRGEQYF
TRBV7-8	-	TRBJ1-2	CASSLPGTYGYTF
TRBV9	once	TRBJ1-1	CASSVTGSDSVAFF
TRBV30	-	TRBJ1-3	CAWSVGGPGNTIYF
TRBV10-3	-	TRBJ1-5	CAIRDRGINQPQHF
TRBV9	-	TRBJ2-1	CASSVASGGLEEQFF
TRBV30	-	TRBJ2-7	CAWSSGGSYEQYF
TRBV5-1	-	TRBJ2-7	CASSPSGGLSYEQYF
TRBV7-2	-	TRBJ2-2	CASSLAPAAGELFF
TRBV30	-	TRBJ1-5	CAWRPPGTGGNQPQHF
TRBV10-1	-	TRBJ1-2	CASTLHRWAYGYTF
TRBV30	-	TRBJ2-1	CAWSRSGGSSYNEQFF
TRBV23-1	-	TRBJ2-5	CASLRDTQETQYF
TRBV7-2	-	TRBJ2-7	CASSRQYQGGEQYF
TRBV2	few	TRBJ1-1	CASSEQWVSTEAFF
TRBV7-9	once	TRBJ2-1	CASSSPSGRLRTYNEQFF
TRBV6-5	-	TRBJ1-1	CASSYGSDAFF
TRBV6-1	-	TRBJ1-6	CASSEPWDRLDSPLHF
TRBV6-1	-	TRBJ2-1	CASSEAGGTQISSYNEQFF
TRBV27	-	TRBJ2-6	CASSLGATLGSGANVLTF
TRBV7-9	-	TRBJ2-7	CASSPRNEQYF
TRBV1	-	TRBJ2-4	CTSSQARGGKGLDKNIQYF
TRBV2	-	TRBJ1-5	CASSETRANSNQPQHF
TRBV5-1	many	TRBJ2-5	CASSLSPNQETQYF
TRBV27	few	TRBJ2-3	CASSLQGWTDTQYF
TRBV30	few	TRBJ2-7	CAWSVPGWSSEQYF
TRBV29-1	-	TRBJ2-5	CSASVGGRWETQYF
TRBV2	few	TRBJ1-6	CASNGRNNSPLHF
TRBV7-2	-	TRBJ2-7	CASSFTSGSEQYF
TRBV6-5	-	TRBJ1-5	CASSAENSNQPQHF
TRBV11-1	once	TRBJ2-2	CASSARGGADTGELFF
TRBV19	once	TRBJ1-1	CASSIPGTGGTEAFF
TRBV11-3	-	TRBJ2-1	CASSADSQWDNEQFF
TRBV4-1	-	TRBJ2-3	CASSQEKRTDTQYF
TRBV29-1	-	TRBJ1-2	CSVGPGKEYGYTF
TRBV6-5	many	TRBJ2-5	CASSDVAGETQYF
TRBV12-5	-	TRBJ2-5	CASGLDRPGEQYF
TRBV6-1	-	TRBJ1-2	CASSEGTEYNYGYTF
TRBV6-5	-	TRBJ2-2	CASSYSGQGNTGELFF
TRBV5-1	many	TRBJ1-1	CASSGRTASSTEAFF
TRBV7-6	-	TRBJ2-5	CASSLGPQETQYF
TRBV7-8	-	TRBJ2-1	CASSRRTGNEQFF
TRBV7-3	-	TRBJ2-3	CASSVSSGGTDTQYF
TRBV15	-	TRBJ1-4	CATSRDRQVNEKLFF
TRBV28	few	TRBJ1-5	CASSSGQTRVAQHF
TRBV18	-	TRBJ1-2	CASSPGQANYGYTF
TRBV11-3	-	TRBJ2-1	CASSSSVYEQFF
TRBV29-1	-	TRBJ1-2	CSVDSGGYTF
TRBV5-6	-	TRBJ2-3	CASRGRGSSDTQYF